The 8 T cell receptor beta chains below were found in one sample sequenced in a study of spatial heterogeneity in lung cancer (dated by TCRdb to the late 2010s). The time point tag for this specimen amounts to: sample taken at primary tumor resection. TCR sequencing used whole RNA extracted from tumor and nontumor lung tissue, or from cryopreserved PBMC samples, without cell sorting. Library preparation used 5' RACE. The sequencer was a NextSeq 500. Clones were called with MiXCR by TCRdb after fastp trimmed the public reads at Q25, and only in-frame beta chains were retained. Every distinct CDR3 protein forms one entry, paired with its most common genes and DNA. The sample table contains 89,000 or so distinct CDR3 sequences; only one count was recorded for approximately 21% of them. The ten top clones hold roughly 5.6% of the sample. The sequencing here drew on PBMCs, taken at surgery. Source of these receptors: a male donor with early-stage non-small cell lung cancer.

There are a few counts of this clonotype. The CDR3 sequence: CAISESKVFDQPQHF. The CDR3, as DNA: TGTGCCATCAGTGAGTCGAAAGTGTTTGATCAGCCCCAGCATTTT. The chain uses TRBV10-3 and TRBJ1-5, with D unclear. Germline loops: CDR1 ENHRY, CDR2 SYGVKD. CDR3 length: 15 residues. Trimming cost V 0 bases and J 5 bases, with 11 bases left between them.

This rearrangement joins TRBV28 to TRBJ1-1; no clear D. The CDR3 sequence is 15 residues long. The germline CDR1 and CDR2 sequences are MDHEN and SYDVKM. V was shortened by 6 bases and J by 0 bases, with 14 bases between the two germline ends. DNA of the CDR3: TGTGCCAGCAGATCATGGGTCCTAATGAACACTGAAGCTTTCTTT. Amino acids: CASRSWVLMNTEAFF.

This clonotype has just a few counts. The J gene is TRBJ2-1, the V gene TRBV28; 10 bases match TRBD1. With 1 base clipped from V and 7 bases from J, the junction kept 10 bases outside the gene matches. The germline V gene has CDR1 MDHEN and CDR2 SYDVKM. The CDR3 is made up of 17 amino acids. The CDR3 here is CASSLYITTGGRNEQFF. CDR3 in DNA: TGTGCCAGCAGTTTATATATAACGACAGGGGGCAGGAATGAGCAGTTCTTC.

In DNA, the CDR3 is TGTGCCAGCAGTTTACCGGACAGGGGAGGTGGCTACACCTTC. The encoded protein is CASSLPDRGGGYTF. V usage is TRBV28 and J usage is TRBJ1-2; the match to TRBD1 covers 9 bases. CDR1 and CDR2 (germline): MDHEN, SYDVKM. The ends lost 2 bases at V and 7 bases at J; junction bases unmatched: 5. The CDR3 loop spans 14 amino acids.

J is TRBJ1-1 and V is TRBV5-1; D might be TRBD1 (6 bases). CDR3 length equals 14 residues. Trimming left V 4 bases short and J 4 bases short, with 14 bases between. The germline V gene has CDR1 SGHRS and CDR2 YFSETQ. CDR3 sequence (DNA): TGCGCCAGCAGCCGTAGACAGGACTCCACTGAAGCTTTCTTT. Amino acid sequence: CASSRRQDSTEAFF. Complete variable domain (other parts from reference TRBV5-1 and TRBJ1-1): KAGVTQTPRYLIKTRGQQVTLSCSPISGHRSVSWYQQTPGQGLQFLFEYFSETQRNKGNFPGRFSGRQFSNSRSEMNVSTLELGDSALYLCASSRRQDSTEAFFGQGTRLTVV.

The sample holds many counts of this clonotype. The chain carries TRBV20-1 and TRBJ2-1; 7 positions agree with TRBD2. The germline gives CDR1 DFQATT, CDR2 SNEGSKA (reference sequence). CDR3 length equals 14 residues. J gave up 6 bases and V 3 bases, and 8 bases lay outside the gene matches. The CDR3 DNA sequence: TGCAGTGCTAGCTGGGCGGGAGCCCCCAATGAGCAGTTCTTC. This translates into CSASWAGAPNEQFF.

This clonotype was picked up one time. The CDR3 protein is CATSRPGADTQYF. In DNA form, the CDR3 reads TGTGCCACCAGCCGACCCGGGGCAGATACGCAGTATTTT. The chain employs TRBV24-1 and TRBJ2-3; perhaps TRBD2 as D (5 bases). Germline values: CDR1 KGHDR, CDR2 SFDVKD. The CDR3 totals 13 residues. V was shortened by 7 bases and J by 4 bases, with 11 bases between the two germline ends.

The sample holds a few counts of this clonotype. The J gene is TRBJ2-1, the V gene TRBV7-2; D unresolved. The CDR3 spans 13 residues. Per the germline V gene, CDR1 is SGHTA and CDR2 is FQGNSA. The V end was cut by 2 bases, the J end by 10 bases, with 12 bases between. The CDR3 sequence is CASSLLLGGEQFF. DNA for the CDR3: TGTGCCAGCAGCTTATTGCTCGGCGGCGAGCAGTTCTTC.